Sequencing of this T cell receptor (beta chain) was carried out in a study of shared clonotypes between healthy human individuals. Study details: The donor group consisted of a couple of women and three men, aged 18 to 49.

Findings and limits, study-wide: Rarefaction indicated that sorted-subset sequencing remained incomplete although depth was large.

Clones were read by immunoSEQ multiplex PCR, and TCRdb kept only the in-frame ones, dropping some. The data show 550,000 to 750,000 clones, with about 95% seen just once and 0.085% to 0.11% held by the top ten. In regard to this clone: Its antigen is not identified.

CD8 cells regarded as naive lacked CD45RO, were positively chosen for CCR7, and omitted terminally differentiated effector memory CD45RA+ cells. The sample taken for sequencing was naive CD8+ T cells sorted from blood. The receptor comes from a woman under 40 in good health.

CDR3 sequence: CASSHTRTEAFF. DNA for the CDR3: TGTGCCAGCAGCCATACGCGCACTGAAGCTTTCTTT. The V gene is TRBV13, the J gene TRBJ1-1, with D unclear. The CDR3 length is 12 residues. Germline V gene sequence: CDR1 PRHDT, CDR2 FYEKMQ (reference sequence). The V end lost 5 bases, the J end lost 4 bases, and 8 bases lay between the germline ends.